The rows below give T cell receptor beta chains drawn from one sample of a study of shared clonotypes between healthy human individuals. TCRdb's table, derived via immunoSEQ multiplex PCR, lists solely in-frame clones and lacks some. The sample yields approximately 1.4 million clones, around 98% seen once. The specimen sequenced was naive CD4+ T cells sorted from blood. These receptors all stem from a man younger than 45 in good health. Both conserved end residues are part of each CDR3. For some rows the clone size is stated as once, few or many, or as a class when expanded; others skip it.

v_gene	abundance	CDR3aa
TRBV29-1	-	CSVEGRGQETQYF
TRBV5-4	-	CASSLATLAGGFTGELFF
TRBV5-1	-	CASSGGTGAVTLHTEAFF
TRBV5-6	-	CASSRTSNEQFF
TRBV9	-	CASSASEPGSNEQFF
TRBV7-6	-	CASSLHRGLDTGELFF
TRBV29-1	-	CSGGRWAGEAFF
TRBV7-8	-	CASSLSLRRATDSGANVLTF
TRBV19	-	CASSRPGQGFEAFF
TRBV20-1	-	CSAGSQETQYF
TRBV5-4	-	CASSSLTLAGGTDTQYF
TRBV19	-	CASRNPGGFADTQYF
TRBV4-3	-	CASSQAPLNTGELFF
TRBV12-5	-	CASGLSGSYNEQFF
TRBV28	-	CASTSGVSNQPQHF
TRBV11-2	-	CASSLAGQSSGANVLTF
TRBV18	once	CASSPVLAGGAEQYF
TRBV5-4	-	CASSSNTGEQYF
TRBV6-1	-	CASSVLTGTGAYEQYF
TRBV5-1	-	CASSIRDREVFF
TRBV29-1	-	CSVEGAGSVNIQYF
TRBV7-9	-	CASSLGGLVYEQYF
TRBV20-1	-	CSAGPLDTQYF
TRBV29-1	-	CSVVVLGDSLSF
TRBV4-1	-	CASSLNIGTGSSYEQYF
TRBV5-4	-	CASSPDQYEQYF
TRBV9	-	CASSDDLGLAGDNEQFF
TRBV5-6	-	CASSPLAAYEQYF
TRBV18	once	CASSPRTGAIKQFF
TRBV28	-	CASSSARGSQRELFF
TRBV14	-	CASSPRRGVNTGELFF
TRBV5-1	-	CASSRRGVSYNEQFF
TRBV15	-	CATSRIGLADYEQYF
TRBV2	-	CASKRQGSGDEQFF
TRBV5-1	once	CASSSRGGYEQYF
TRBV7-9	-	CASSQGGETQYF
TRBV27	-	CASSRDTGGLETQYF
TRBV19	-	CASSIRGLAGVETQYF
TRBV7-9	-	CARGTGSGSGANVLTF
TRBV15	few	CATSTYSANQPQHF
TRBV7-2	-	CASSRYNEQFF
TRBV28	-	CASSLGDIIKASYEQYF
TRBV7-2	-	CASSLGPKGGGGNQPQHF
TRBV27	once	CASSLEGQGLGIQYF
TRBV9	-	CASSVAQKNTEAFF
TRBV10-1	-	CASSLAGSYNEQFF
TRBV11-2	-	CASSLVFPDTQYF
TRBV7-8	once	CASRTLAGARNEQFF
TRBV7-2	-	CATQGDYGYTF
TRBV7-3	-	CASSPRQGAGETQYF
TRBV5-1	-	CASSLYLNTEAFF
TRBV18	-	CASSPSLGAKNIQYF
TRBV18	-	CASSLTGQTSGSGEQFF
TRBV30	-	CAWTDSHTEAFF